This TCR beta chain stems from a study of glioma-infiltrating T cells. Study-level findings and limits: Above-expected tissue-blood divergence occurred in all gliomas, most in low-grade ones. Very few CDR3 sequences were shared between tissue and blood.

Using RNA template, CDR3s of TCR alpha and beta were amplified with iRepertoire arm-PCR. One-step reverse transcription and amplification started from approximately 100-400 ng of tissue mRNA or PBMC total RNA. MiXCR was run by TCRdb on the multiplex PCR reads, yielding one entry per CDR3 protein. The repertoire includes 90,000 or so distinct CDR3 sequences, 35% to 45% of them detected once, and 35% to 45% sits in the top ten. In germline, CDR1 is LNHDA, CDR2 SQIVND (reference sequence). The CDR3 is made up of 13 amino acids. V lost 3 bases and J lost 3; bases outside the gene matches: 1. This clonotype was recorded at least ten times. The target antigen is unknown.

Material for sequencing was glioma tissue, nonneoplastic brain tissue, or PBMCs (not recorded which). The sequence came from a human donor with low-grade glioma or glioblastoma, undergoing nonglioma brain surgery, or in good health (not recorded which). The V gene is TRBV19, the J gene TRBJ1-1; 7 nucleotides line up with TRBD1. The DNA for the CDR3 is TGTGCCAGTAGTATTACAGGGGACACTGAAGCTTTCTTT. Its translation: CASSITGDTEAFF.